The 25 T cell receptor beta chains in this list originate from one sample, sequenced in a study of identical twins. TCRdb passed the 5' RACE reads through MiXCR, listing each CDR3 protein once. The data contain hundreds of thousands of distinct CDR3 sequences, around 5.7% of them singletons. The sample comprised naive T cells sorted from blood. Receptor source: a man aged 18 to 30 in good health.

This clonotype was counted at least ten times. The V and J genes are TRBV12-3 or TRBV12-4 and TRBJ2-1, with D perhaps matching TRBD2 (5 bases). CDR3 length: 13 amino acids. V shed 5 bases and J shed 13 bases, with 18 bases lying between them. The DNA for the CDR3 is TGTGCCAGCAGTGATCAGCGTGGCCGGGAACAGTTCTTC. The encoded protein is CASSDQRGREQFF.

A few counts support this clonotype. The CDR3 is CATSREGRAVDEQFF. CDR3 nucleotides: TGTGCCACCAGCAGAGAGGGGAGGGCCGTGGATGAGCAGTTCTTC. The chain has TRBV15 and TRBJ2-1, with TRBD2 identical over 7 bases. Germline V gene data show CDR1 as LNHNV and CDR2 as YYDKDF (reference sequence). The CDR3 contains 15 residues. The V gene end was trimmed by 0 bases and the J gene end by 8 bases; junction bases not matched to a gene: 7.

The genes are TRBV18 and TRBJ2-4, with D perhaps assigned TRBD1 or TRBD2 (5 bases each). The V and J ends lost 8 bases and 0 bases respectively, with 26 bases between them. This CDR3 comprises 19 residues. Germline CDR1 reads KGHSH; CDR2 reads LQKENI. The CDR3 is CASRASGTGSLLAKNIQYF. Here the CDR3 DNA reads TGTGCCAGCCGGGCTTCCGGGACGGGAAGCTTGTTAGCCAAAAACATTCAGTACTTC.

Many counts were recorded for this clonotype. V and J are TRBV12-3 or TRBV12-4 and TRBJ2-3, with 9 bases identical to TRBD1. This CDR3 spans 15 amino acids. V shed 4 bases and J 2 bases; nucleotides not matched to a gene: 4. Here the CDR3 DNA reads TGTGCCAGCAGTTCAGACAGGGGGGTCACAGATACGCAGTATTTT. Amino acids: CASSSDRGVTDTQYF.

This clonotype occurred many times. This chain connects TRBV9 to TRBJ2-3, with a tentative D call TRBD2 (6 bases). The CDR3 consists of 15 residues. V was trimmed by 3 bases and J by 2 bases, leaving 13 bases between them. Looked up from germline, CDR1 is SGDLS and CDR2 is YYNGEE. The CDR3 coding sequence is TGTGCCAGCAGCGGTAGTGCGGGAACCACAGATACGCAGTATTTT. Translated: CASSGSAGTTDTQYF.

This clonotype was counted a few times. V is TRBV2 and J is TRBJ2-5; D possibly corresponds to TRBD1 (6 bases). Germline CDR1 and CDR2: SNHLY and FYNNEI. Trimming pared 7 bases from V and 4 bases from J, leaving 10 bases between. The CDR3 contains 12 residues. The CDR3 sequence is CASKGRGETQYF. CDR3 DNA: TGTGCCAGCAAGGGCAGGGGAGAGACCCAGTACTTC.

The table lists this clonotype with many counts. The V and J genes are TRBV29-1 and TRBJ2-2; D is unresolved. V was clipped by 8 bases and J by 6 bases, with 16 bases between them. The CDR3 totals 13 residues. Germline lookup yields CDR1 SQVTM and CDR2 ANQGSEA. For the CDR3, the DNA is TGCAGCATCTCTTTACTTGGAGCCGGGGAGCTGTTTTTT. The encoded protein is CSISLLGAGELFF.

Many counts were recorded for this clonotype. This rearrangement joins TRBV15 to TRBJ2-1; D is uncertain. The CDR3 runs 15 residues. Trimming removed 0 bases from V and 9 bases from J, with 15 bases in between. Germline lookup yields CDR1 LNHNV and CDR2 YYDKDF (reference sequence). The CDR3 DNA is TGTGCCACCAGCAGAGATGGCCGTAGTATCGGTGAGCAGTTCTTC. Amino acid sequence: CATSRDGRSIGEQFF.

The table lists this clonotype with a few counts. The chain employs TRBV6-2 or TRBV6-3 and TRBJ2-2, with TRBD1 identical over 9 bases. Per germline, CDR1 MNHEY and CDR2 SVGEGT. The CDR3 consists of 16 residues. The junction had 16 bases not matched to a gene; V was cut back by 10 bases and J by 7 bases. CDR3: CATGRGTGLQDGELFF. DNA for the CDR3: TGTGCCACCGGACGGGGGACAGGGTTGCAGGACGGGGAGCTGTTTTTT.

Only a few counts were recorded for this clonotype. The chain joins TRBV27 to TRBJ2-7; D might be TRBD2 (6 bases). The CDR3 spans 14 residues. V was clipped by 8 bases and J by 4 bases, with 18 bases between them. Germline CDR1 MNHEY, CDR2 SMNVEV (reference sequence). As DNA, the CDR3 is TGTGCCAGCGCGGGTGCGGGCAGCGGGTACGAGCAGTACTTC. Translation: CASAGAGSGYEQYF.

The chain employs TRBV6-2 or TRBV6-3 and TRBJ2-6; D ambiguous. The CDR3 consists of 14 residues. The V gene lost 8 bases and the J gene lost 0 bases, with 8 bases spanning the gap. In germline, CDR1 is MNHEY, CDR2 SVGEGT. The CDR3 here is CASGKSSGANVLTF. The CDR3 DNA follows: TGTGCCAGCGGGAAGAGCTCTGGGGCCAACGTCCTGACTTTC.

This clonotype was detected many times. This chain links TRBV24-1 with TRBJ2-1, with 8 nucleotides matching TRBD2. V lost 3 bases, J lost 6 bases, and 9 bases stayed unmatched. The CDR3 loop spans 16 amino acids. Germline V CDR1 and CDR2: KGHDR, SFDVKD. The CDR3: CATSDPTRTSPNEQFF. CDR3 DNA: TGTGCCACCAGTGATCCAACCCGGACTAGCCCCAATGAGCAGTTCTTC.

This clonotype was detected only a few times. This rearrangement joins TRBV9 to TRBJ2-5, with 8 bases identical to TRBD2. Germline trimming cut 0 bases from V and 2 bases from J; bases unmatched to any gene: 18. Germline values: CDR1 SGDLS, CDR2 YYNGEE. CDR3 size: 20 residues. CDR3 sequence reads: CASSVAPGAGLAGEQETQYF. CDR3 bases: TGTGCCAGCAGCGTAGCTCCAGGGGCCGGGCTAGCGGGCGAACAAGAGACCCAGTACTTC. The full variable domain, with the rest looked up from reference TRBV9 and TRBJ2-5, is DSGVTQTPKHLITATGQRVTLRCSPRSGDLSVYWYQQSLDQGLQFLIQYYNGEERAKGNILERFSAQQFPDLHSELNLSSLELGDSALYFCASSVAPGAGLAGEQETQYFGPGTRLLVL.

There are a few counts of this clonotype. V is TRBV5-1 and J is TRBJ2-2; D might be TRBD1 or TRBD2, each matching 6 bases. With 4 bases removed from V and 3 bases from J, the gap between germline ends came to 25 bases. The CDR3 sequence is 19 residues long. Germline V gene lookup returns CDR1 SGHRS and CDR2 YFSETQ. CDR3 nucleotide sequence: TGCGCCAGCAGCGTGGAACAGGGCGGGGTGGTGAGTCACACCGGGGAGCTGTTTTTT. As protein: CASSVEQGGVVSHTGELFF.

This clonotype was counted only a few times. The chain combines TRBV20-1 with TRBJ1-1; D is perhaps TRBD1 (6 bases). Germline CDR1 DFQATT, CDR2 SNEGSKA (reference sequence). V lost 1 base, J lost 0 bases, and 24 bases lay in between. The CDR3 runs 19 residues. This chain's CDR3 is CSARVGTRGPESVNTEAFF. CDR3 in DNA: TGCAGTGCTAGAGTTGGGACGCGGGGGCCGGAGAGCGTGAACACTGAAGCTTTCTTT.

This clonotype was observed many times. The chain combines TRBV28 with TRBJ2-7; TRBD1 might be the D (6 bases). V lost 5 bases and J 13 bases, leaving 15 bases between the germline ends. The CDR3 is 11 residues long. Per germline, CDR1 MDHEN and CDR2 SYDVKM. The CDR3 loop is CASSGGASSYF. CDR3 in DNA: TGTGCCAGCAGTGGGGGCGCGAGTAGTTACTTC. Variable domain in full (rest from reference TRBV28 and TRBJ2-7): DVKVTQSSRYLVKRTGEKVFLECVQDMDHENMFWYRQDPGLGLRLIYFSYDVKMKEKGDIPEGYSVSREKKERFSLILESASTNQTSMYLCASSGGASSYFGPGTRLTVT.

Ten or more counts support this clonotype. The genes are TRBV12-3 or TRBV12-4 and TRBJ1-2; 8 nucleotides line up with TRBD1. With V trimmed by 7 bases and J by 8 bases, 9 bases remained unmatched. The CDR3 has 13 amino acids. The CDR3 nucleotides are TGTGCCAGCAAACCTGGACAGGGCTCAGGCTACACCTTC. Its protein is CASKPGQGSGYTF.

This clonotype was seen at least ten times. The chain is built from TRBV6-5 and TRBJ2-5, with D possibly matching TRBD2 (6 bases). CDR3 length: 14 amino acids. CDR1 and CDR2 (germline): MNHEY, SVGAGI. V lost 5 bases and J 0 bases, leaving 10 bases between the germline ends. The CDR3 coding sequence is TGTGCCAGCAGTCACGGGGGAAACCAAGAGACCCAGTACTTC. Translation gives CASSHGGNQETQYF.

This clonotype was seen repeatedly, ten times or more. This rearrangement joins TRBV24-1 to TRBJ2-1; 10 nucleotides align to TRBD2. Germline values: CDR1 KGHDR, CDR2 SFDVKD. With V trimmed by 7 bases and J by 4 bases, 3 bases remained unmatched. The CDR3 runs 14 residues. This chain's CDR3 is CATSGLADYNEQFF. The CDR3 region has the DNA TGTGCCACCAGCGGACTAGCGGATTACAATGAGCAGTTCTTC.

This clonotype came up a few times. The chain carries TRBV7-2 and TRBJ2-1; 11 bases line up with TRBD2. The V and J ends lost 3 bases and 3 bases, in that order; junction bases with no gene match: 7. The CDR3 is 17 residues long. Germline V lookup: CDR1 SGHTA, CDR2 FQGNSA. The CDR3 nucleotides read TGTGCCAGCAGCTTTTCGACTAGCGGGGACCGCTACAATGAGCAGTTCTTC. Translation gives CASSFSTSGDRYNEQFF.

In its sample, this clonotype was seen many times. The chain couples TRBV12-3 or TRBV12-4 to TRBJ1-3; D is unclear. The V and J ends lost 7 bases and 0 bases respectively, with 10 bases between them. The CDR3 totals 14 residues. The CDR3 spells CASTIPGSGNTIYF. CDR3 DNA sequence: TGTGCCAGCACCATTCCGGGCTCTGGAAACACCATATATTTT.

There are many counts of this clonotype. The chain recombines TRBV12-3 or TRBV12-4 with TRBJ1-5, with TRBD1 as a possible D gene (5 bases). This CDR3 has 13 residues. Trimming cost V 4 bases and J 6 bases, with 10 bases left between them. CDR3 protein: CASSSRVFQPQHF. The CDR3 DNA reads TGTGCCAGCAGTTCCAGGGTTTTTCAGCCCCAGCATTTT.

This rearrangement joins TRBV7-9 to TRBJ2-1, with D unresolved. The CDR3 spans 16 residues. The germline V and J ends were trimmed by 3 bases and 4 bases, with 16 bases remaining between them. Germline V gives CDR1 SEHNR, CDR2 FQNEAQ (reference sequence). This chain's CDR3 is CASSFTLTWEYNEQFF. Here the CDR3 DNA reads TGTGCCAGCAGCTTTACCTTGACCTGGGAATACAATGAGCAGTTCTTC.

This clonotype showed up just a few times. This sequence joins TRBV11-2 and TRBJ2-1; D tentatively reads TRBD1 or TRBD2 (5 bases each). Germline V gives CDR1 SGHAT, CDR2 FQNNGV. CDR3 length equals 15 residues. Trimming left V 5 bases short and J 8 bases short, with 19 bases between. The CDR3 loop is CASSLWGSLSDEQFF. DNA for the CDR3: TGTGCCAGCAGCCTCTGGGGGTCGCTTAGTGATGAGCAGTTCTTC.

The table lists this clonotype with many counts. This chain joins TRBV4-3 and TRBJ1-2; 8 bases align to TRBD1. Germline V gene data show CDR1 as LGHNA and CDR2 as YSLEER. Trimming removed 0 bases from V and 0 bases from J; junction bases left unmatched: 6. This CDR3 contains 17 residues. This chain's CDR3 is CASSQEPNRGANYGYTF. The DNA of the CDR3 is TGCGCCAGCAGCCAAGAACCAAACAGGGGGGCTAACTATGGCTACACCTTC.